The 15 T cell receptor beta chains in this list originate from one sample, sequenced in a study of Tregs in tolerant kidney transplant recipients. No antigen has been identified for these receptors. Profiling relied on immunoSEQ multiplex PCR, and the TCRdb table lists in-frame clones only, not all of them. The table records about 44,000 clones, about 95% of them present only once. Sequences were obtained from Tregs from blood cultured with allogeneic cells. The receptors were sampled from a human donor in good health.

V and J are TRBV11-2 and TRBJ1-4; 8 bases fit TRBD1. The CDR3 runs 14 residues. Germline trimming cut 4 bases from V and 6 bases from J; bases unmatched to any gene: 4. Germline loops: CDR1 SGHAT, CDR2 FQNNGV. CDR3 in amino acids: CASSSDRVDEKLFF. Here the CDR3 DNA reads TGTGCCAGCAGCTCGGACAGGGTAGATGAAAAACTGTTTTTT.

V is TRBV19 and J is TRBJ1-2; perhaps TRBD1 as D (5 bases). The CDR3 covers 12 residues. Trimming removed 7 bases from V and 8 bases from J, with 14 bases in between. Germline CDR1 and CDR2: LNHDA and SQIVND (reference sequence). The CDR3 reads CASNTGAAGYTF. The CDR3 bases are TGTGCCAGTAATACCGGGGCGGCGGGCTACACCTTC.

This chain links TRBV5-1 with TRBJ2-7; 7 nucleotides line up with TRBD2. CDR1 and CDR2 from the germline V gene are SGHRS and YFSETQ. The CDR3 contains 15 residues. The V segment lost 2 bases and the J segment 0 bases; nucleotides outside the gene matches: 5. The CDR3 DNA follows: TGCGCCAGCAGCTTATTAGCGGGCAGCTCCTACGAGCAGTACTTC. This codes for CASSLLAGSSYEQYF.

V usage is TRBV5-6 and J usage is TRBJ2-4, with D possibly matching TRBD1 (5 bases). With 2 bases removed from V and 0 bases from J, the gap between germline ends came to 12 bases. This CDR3 region has 16 residues. Germline V gene data show CDR1 as SGHDT and CDR2 as YYEEEE. The CDR3 region has the DNA TGTGCCAGCAGCTTTCGTTGGGGCCTAGCCAAAAACATTCAGTACTTC. Encoded protein: CASSFRWGLAKNIQYF. The full variable domain, rest sourced from reference TRBV5-6 and TRBJ2-4, is DAGVTQSPTHLIKTRGQQVTLRCSPKSGHDTVSWYQQALGQGPQFIFQYYEEEERQRGNFPDRFSGHQFPNYSSELNVNALLLGDSALYLCASSFRWGLAKNIQYFGAGTRLSVL.

There are a few counts of this clone. The chain is built from TRBV2 and TRBJ1-6, with D perhaps matching TRBD1 (6 bases). CDR3 size: 13 residues. Germline CDR1 and CDR2: SNHLY and FYNNEI. Trimming stripped 7 bases from V and 7 bases from J, with 11 bases between. CDR3 sequence reads: CASNGQGNSPLHF. CDR3 bases: TGTGCCAGCAACGGGCAGGGGAATTCACCCCTCCACTTT. Supplemented by reference TRBV2 and TRBJ1-6, the full variable domain reads EPEVTQTPSHQVTQMGQEVILRCVPISNHLYFYWYRQILGQKVEFLVSFYNNEISEKSEIFDDQFSVERPDGSNFTLKIRSTKLEDSAMYFCASNGQGNSPLHFGNGTRLTVT.

The genes are TRBV6-1 and TRBJ2-7, with a possible D match to TRBD1 (6 bases). CDR1 and CDR2 (germline): MNHNS, SASEGT. V lost 8 bases and J lost 4, with 18 bases in between. This CDR3 has 14 amino acids. CDR3 sequence reads: CASVRQARTYEQYF. The DNA of the CDR3 is TGTGCCAGCGTCCGACAGGCGAGAACGTACGAGCAGTACTTC.

J is TRBJ2-7 and V is TRBV6-5; 7 bases line up with TRBD1. V dropped 6 bases and J dropped 3; count of bases not matched to a gene: 11. This CDR3 is 15 amino acids long. Germline V gene sequence: CDR1 MNHEY, CDR2 SVGAGI. The chain's CDR3 is CASRSRTGQIYEQYF. The CDR3 DNA sequence: TGTGCCAGCAGGAGTAGGACAGGCCAGATCTACGAGCAGTACTTC.

This rearrangement joins TRBV6-1 to TRBJ1-2, with D perhaps TRBD1 (5 bases). The CDR3 extends over 14 amino acids. The germline V and J ends were trimmed by 6 bases and 4 bases, with 15 bases remaining between them. In germline, CDR1 is MNHNS, CDR2 SASEGT. The CDR3 spells CASRRGPNFYGYTF. The CDR3 DNA reads as TGTGCCAGCAGGAGGGGACCGAACTTCTATGGCTACACCTTC.

The chain employs TRBV9 and TRBJ1-1; possibly TRBD1 for D (5 bases). V was pared by 4 bases and J by 5 bases, with 15 bases between. CDR1 SGDLS and CDR2 YYNGEE come from the germline V gene. The CDR3 length is 14 residues. The DNA for the CDR3 is TGTGCCAGCAGCCCTCTGGGGGGACGGACTGAAGCTTTCTTT. Protein sequence: CASSPLGGRTEAFF.

The rearrangement links TRBV2 to TRBJ1-4; 7 bases align to TRBD1. The CDR3 loop spans 19 amino acids. The J segment lost 6 bases and the V segment lost 2 bases, leaving 18 bases of the junction unmatched. The germline V gene has CDR1 SNHLY and CDR2 FYNNEI. CDR3: CASSERGPRTGRGYEKLFF. For the CDR3, the DNA is TGTGCCAGCAGTGAAAGAGGACCCCGGACAGGCCGGGGGTATGAAAAACTGTTTTTT.

This clone was counted a single time. V is TRBV5-1 and J is TRBJ2-7; tentative D call: TRBD2 (5 bases). Per germline, CDR1 SGHRS and CDR2 YFSETQ. The CDR3 contains 12 residues. V was shortened by 2 bases and J by 3 bases, with 6 bases between the two germline ends. The CDR3 DNA sequence: TGCGCCAGCAGCTTACTAGACTACGAGCAGTACTTC. It encodes CASSLLDYEQYF.

J is TRBJ2-4 and V is TRBV29-1; D is unclear. The V gene lost 2 bases and the J gene lost 7 bases, with 15 bases spanning the gap. The length of the CDR3 is 14 residues. Germline V lookup: CDR1 SQVTM, CDR2 ANQGSEA. CDR3 protein: CSVEPGLLGNIQYF. The CDR3 DNA follows: TGCAGCGTTGAACCAGGTCTCTTGGGGAACATTCAGTACTTC.

The chain carries TRBV5-1 and TRBJ2-5; TRBD1 matches 8 bases. The germline V gene encodes CDR1 SGHRS and CDR2 YFSETQ. V was pared by 4 bases and J by 6 bases, with 8 bases of the junction left unmatched. CDR3 length equals 14 residues. CDR3 coding DNA: TGCGCCAGCAGCATGTGGACAGGGAAACAGACCCAGTACTTC. Its translation: CASSMWTGKQTQYF.

A few counts support this clone. The chain combines TRBV5-4 with TRBJ2-3; 7 bases are shared with TRBD2. From germline, CDR1 is SGHNT and CDR2 YYREEE (reference sequence). This CDR3 spans 16 amino acids. After removal of 6 bases from V and 1 base from J, the junction contained 11 bases not matched to a gene. CDR3 in amino acids: CASKWASGVGTDTQYF. In DNA form, the CDR3 reads TGTGCCAGCAAATGGGCCAGCGGGGTGGGCACAGATACGCAGTATTTT.

The rearrangement joins TRBV7-6 to TRBJ2-5; 7 nucleotides line up with TRBD2. In germline, CDR1 is SGHVS, CDR2 FNYEAQ. The ends lost 2 bases at V and 4 bases at J; junction bases unmatched: 4. CDR3 size: 14 residues. The CDR3 coding sequence is TGTGCCAGCAGCTTACGCGCTAGCGGAGAGACCCAGTACTTC. Its translation: CASSLRASGETQYF.